The clone carrying this T cell receptor (beta chain) was detected only once. The antigen remains undetermined. V lost 8 bases, J lost 6 bases, and 16 bases lay in between. The CDR3 spans 13 residues. The germline gives CDR1 KGHSH, CDR2 LQKENI. The data stem from a study of T cell responses to AZD1222 COVID-19 vaccine. Assay used: immunoSEQ multiplex PCR; TCRdb lists only in-frame clones, some missing. Of fewer than 120,000 clones in the sample, roughly four fifths were seen once. Notes on the study in general: Every sample of the repertoires postdated the peak T cell response. Within unmutated variant regions lay the reported targets of nearly half of spike-specific TCRs.

The sample consisted of peripheral blood, taken on day 0 of AZD1222 vaccination. The sequence was collected from an adult in good health. The V call is TRBV18, the J call TRBJ1-2; D possibly corresponds to TRBD1 (5 bases). The CDR3 loop reads CASNFDSIHGYTF. DNA for the CDR3: TGTGCCAGCAATTTCGACAGTATCCATGGCTACACCTTC.